This TCR beta chain was identified in a study of CD8+ T cells in alopecia areata. Following RNA extraction, reverse transcription yielded cDNA that acted as the sequencing template. This table comes from immunoSEQ multiplex PCR, and its TCRdb copy is limited to in-frame clones, with some not included. The top ten hold just over 5.5% of the sample, which has 89,000 or so clones, about 53% seen once. Regarding this clone: Its antigen remains unidentified.

General study findings and limits: It was lesional scalp, especially alopecia totalis/universalis, that showed higher clonality than normal scalp.

This CDR3 contains 14 residues. CDR1 and CDR2 (germline): SEHNR, FQNEAQ (reference sequence). The V gene end was trimmed by 6 bases and the J gene end by 3 bases; junction bases not matched to a gene: 7. The chain employs TRBV7-9 and TRBJ2-7, with 8 bases lining up with TRBD1. The sequencing sample was made of NKG2D-high CD8+ T cells sorted from blood. This sequence originates from a human donor with alopecia areata. CDR3 sequence reads: CASSPLTGGYEQYF. CDR3 DNA sequence: TGTGCCAGCAGTCCCCTCACAGGGGGCTACGAGCAGTACTTC.